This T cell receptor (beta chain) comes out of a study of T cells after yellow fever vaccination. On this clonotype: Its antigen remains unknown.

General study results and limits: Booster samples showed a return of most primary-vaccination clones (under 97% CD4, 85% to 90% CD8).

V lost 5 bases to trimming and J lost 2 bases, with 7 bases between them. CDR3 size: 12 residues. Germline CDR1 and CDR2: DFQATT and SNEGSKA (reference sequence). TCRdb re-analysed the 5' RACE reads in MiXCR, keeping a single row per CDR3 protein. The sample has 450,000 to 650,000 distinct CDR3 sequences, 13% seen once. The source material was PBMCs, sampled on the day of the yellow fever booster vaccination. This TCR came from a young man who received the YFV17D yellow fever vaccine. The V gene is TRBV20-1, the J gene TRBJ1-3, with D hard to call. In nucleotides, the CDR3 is TGCAGTGCTTACGGAACTGGAAACACCATATATTTT. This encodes CSAYGTGNTIYF.